This T cell receptor beta chain is from a study of technical replicates of blood from a handful of donors. The CDR3 contains 12 residues. V was cut by 2 bases and J by 11 bases, with 12 bases left in between. Germline V gene sequence: CDR1 SGHVS, CDR2 FNYEAQ. Repertoires were generated with immunoSEQ multiplex PCR, while TCRdb's copy carries only in-frame clones and drops some. Counted here are 95,000 or so clones, 90% to 95% occurring once; the ten biggest clones make up about 0.37%. This chain joins TRBV7-6 and TRBJ1-1; D may be TRBD1 (6 bases). The TCR originated in a human donor in good health. Sequencing was performed on T cells isolated from PBMCs. The CDR3 is CASSLTQGWAFF. The CDR3 nucleotides read TGTGCCAGCAGCTTAACCCAGGGGTGGGCTTTCTTT.